Sequencing of this T cell receptor beta chain was carried out in a study of cytomegalovirus exposure and HLA in healthy donors. Study information: Prior work identified around 120 million unique TCR beta sequences in around 170 million T cells.

Amplification used 60 Vbeta primers and 13 Jbeta primers. Using immunoSEQ multiplex PCR, the repertoire was profiled, and TCRdb retains in-frame clones only, with some absent. The table shows around 200,000 clones, with roughly 88% occurring only once. The donors comprised healthy bone marrow donors. The CDR3 spans 16 residues. Germline CDR1 and CDR2: LNHDA and SQIVND (reference sequence). V lost 7 bases, J lost 1 base, and 8 bases stayed unmatched. The receptor's source is a girl aged 2 to 10 in good health and CMV-seropositive. The material sequenced was PBMCs. The V gene is TRBV19, the J gene TRBJ1-5, with TRBD1 matching 9 bases. DNA of the CDR3: TGTGCCAGTACTCCGGGACAGGGAATCAGCAATCAGCCCCAGCATTTT. Translation gives CASTPGQGISNQPQHF.